This T cell receptor (beta chain) was obtained from a study of human T cells and chemical hapten exposure. TCRdb ran MiXCR on the RACE reads and lists one entry per CDR3 protein. Of tens of thousands of distinct CDR3 sequences in the sample, around 7.9% were seen once. Time point given: patch test 2, 6 weeks after DPC sensitization. Treatment defined: therapeutic diphenylcyclopropenone sensitization with weekly scalp DPC. This TCR was recovered from a woman in her forties or fifties with alopecia areata. Some clones in this sample may be carry-over from other donors' samples. Sequencing used whole blood, obtained in connection with sensitization to the hapten diphenylcyclopropenone (DPC).

The DNA for the CDR3 is TGTGCCAGCAGCTTCCCTTCTGGTGGGAGCTCCCACGGCTCCTACAATGAGCAGTTCTTC. This sequence encodes CASSFPSGGSSHGSYNEQFF. J is TRBJ2-1 and V is TRBV7-8; possible D gene TRBD2, 5 bases. This CDR3 has 20 amino acids. Trimming stripped 3 bases from V and 0 bases from J, with 24 bases between. Germline V CDR1 and CDR2: SGHVS, FQNEAQ.